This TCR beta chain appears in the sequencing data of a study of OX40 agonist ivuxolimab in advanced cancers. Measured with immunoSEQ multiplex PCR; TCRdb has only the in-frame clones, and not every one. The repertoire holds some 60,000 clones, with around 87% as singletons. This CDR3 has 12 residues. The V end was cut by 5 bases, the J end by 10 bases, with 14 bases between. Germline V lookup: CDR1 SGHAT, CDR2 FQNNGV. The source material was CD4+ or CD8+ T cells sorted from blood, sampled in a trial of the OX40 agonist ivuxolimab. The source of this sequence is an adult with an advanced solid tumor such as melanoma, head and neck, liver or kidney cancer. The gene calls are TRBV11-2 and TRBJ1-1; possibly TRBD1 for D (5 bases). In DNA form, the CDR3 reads TGTGCCAGCAGCCCCACCCAGGGAGGAGCTTTCTTT. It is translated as CASSPTQGGAFF. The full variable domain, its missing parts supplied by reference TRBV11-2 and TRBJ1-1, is EAGVAQSPRYKIIEKRQSVAFWCNPISGHATLYWYQQILGQGPKLLIQFQNNGVVDDSQLPKDRFSAERLKGVDSTLKIQPAKLEDSAVYLCASSPTQGGAFFGQGTRLTVV.